Reported below is one T cell receptor beta chain. The antigen remains undetermined. Germline V gives CDR1 SGHAT, CDR2 FQNNGV. The CDR3 runs to 15 residues. Eight separate reactions per sample yielded the cDNA. Reanalyzing the 5' RACE reads, TCRdb keeps one entry per CDR3 protein, without DNA. The sample has approximately 330,000 distinct CDR3 sequences. This entry is derived from a study of monozygotic twins with inflammatory bowel disease. Study-level results: The study supported no single strong signal or clonotype linked to IBD.

Sequencing was carried out using blood. V gene TRBV11-2 combines with J gene TRBJ1-1; the D call of TRBD1 rests on TCRdb alone, since no DNA is present to check it. The receptor comes from a human donor with ulcerative colitis or Crohn's disease, or a healthy co-twin of an affected twin (not recorded which). The chain's CDR3 is CGSSLLGGMNTEAFF.